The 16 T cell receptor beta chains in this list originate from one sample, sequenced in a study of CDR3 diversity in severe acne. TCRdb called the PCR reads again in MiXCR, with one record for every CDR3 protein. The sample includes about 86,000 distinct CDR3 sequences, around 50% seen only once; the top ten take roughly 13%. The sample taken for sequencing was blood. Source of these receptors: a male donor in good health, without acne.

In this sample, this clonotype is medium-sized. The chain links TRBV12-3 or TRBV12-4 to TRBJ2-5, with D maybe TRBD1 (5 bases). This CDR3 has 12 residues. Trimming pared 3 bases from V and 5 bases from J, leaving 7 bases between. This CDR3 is CASSFRVETQYF. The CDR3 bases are TGTGCCAGCAGTTTCAGGGTGGAGACCCAGTACTTC.

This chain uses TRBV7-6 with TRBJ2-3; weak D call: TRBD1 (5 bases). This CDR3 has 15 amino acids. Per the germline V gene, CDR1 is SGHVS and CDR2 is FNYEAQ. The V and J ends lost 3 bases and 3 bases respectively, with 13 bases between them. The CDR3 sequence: CASSFLPQGTDTQYF. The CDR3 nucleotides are TGTGCCAGCAGCTTTCTCCCCCAGGGAACAGATACGCAGTATTTT.

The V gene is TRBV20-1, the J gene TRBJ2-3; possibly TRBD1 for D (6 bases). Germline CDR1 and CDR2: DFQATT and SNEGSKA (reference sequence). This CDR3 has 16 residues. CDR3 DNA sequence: TGCAGCACCAGGGATTGGGAGACAGGTTACACAGATACGCAGTATTTT. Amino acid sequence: CSTRDWETGYTDTQYF.

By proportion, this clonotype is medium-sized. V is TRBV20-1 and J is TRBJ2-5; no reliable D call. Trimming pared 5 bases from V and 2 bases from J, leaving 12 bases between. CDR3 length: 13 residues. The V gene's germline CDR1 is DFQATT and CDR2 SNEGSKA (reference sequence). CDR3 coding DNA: TGCAGTGCTCAATCGGACGGACAAGAGACCCAGTACTTC. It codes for CSAQSDGQETQYF.

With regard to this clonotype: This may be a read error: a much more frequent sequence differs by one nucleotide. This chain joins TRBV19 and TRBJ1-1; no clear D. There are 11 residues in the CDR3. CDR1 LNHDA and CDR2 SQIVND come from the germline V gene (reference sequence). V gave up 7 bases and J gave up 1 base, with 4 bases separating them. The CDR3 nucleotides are TGTGCCAGTACCGCGAACACTGAAGCTTTCTTT. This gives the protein CASTANTEAFF.

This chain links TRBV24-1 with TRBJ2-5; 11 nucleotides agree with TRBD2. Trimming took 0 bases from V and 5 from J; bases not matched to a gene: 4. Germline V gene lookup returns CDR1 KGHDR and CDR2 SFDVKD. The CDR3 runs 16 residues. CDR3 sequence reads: CATSDLTSGRGETQYF. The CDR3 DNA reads TGTGCCACCAGTGATTTGACTAGCGGGAGAGGGGAGACCCAGTACTTC.

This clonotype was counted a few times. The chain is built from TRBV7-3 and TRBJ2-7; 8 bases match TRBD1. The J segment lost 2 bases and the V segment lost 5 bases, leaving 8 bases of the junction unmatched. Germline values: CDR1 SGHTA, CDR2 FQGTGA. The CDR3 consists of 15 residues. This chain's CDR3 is CASSRGTGTTYEQYF. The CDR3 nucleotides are TGTGCCAGCAGCCGTGGGACAGGAACAACCTACGAGCAGTACTTC.

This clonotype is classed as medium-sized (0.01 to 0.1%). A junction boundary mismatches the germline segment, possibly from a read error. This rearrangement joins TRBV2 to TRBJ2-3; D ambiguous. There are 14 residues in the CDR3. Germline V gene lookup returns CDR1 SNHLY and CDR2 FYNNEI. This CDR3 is CACSELGTADTQYF. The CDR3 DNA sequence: TGTGCCTGCAGTGAATTGGGTACGGCGGATACGCAGTATTTT.

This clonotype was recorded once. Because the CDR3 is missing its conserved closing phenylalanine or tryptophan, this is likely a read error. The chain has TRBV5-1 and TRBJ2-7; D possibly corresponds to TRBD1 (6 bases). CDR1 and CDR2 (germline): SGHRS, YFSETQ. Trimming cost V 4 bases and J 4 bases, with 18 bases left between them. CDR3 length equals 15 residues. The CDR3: CASSEKTGENYEQYL. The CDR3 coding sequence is TGCGCCAGCAGCGAGAAGACAGGAGAGAATTACGAGCAGTACCTC.

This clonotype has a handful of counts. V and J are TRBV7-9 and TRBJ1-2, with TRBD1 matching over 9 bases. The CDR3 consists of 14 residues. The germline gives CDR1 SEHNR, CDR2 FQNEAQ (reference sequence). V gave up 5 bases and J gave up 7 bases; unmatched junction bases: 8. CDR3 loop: CASSPAATGGGYTF. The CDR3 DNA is TGTGCCAGCAGCCCGGCGGCGACAGGGGGTGGCTACACCTTC.

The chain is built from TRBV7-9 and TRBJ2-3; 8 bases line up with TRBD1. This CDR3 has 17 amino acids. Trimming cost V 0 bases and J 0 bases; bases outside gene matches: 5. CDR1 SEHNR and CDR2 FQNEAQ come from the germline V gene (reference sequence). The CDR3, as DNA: TGTGCCAGCAGCTTAGCGCTGGGGACAGGTAGCACAGATACGCAGTATTTT. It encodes CASSLALGTGSTDTQYF.

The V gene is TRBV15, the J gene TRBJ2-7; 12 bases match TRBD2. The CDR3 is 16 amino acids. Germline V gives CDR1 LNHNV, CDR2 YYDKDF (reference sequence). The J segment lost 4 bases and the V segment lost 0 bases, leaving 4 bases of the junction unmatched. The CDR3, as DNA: TGTGCCACCAGCAGAGATCGACTAGCGGGGGAATACGAGCAGTACTTC. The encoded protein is CATSRDRLAGEYEQYF.

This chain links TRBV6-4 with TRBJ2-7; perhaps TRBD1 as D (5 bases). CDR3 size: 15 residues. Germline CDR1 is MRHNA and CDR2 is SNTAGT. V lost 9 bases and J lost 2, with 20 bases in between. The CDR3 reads CARLSPQGWAYEQYF. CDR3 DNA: TGTGCCAGACTATCCCCGCAGGGATGGGCCTACGAGCAGTACTTC.

The CDR3, as DNA: TGCAGTGCTAGAGATACTCTGGGACTAGCTACTTCCTACAATGAGCAGTTCTTC. This sequence encodes CSARDTLGLATSYNEQFF. V is TRBV20-1 and J is TRBJ2-1; 9 nucleotides line up with TRBD2. The CDR3 sequence is 18 residues long. Per germline, CDR1 DFQATT and CDR2 SNEGSKA (reference sequence). The J segment lost 1 base and the V segment lost 0 bases, leaving 10 bases of the junction unmatched.

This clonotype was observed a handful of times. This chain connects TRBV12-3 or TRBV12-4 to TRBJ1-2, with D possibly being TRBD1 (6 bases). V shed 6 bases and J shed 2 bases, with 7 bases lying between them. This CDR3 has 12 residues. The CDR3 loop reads CASRDSNYGYTF. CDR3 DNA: TGTGCCAGCAGGGACAGCAACTATGGCTACACCTTC.

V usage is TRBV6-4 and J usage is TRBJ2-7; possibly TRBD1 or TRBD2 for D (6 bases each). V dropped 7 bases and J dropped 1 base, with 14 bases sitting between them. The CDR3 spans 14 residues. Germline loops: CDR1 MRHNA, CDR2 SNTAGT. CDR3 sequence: CASTLQGRSYEQYF. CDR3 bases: TGTGCCAGCACCCTCCAGGGGAGGTCCTACGAGCAGTACTTC.